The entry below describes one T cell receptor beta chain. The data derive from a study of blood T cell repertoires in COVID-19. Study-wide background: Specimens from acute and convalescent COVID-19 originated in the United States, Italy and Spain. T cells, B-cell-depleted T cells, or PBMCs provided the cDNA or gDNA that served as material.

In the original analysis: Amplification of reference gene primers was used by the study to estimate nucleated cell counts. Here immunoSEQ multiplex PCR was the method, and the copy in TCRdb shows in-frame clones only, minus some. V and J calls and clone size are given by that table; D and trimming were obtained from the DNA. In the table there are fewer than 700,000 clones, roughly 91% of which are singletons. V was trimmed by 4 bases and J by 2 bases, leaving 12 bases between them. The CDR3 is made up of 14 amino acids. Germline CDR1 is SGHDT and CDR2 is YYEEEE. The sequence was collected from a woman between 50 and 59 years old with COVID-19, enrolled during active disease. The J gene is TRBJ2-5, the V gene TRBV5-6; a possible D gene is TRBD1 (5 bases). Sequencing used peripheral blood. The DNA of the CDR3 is TGTGCCAGCAGCAAAACAGGAGCTCAAGAGACCCAGTACTTC. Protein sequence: CASSKTGAQETQYF.